Listed below are T cell receptor beta chains from one sample, sequenced in a study of regulatory T cells in long-lasting Graves disease. Each CDR3 protein gets one entry after TCRdb re-called the multiplex PCR reads with MiXCR. The profile shows approximately 350,000 distinct CDR3 sequences, more than 20% of them singletons. The sequences come from peripheral blood mononuclear cells (PBMCs), collected when the disease was refractory, from a patient treated with antithyroid drugs. Source of these receptors: a woman between 35 and 50 years old with Graves disease. Each CDR3 is given without its conserved first and last residue. Fields, in order: J gene, V gene, CDR3 protein.

j_gene: TRBJ1-5; v_gene: TRBV20-1; CDR3aa: SASPQGGNQPQH
j_gene: TRBJ2-7; v_gene: TRBV6-1; CDR3aa: ASRRGGGYEQY
j_gene: TRBJ2-7; v_gene: TRBV27; CDR3aa: ASSLIGGLVSYEQY
j_gene: TRBJ2-2; v_gene: TRBV12-3/TRBV12-4; CDR3aa: ATDRNTGELF
j_gene: TRBJ2-5; v_gene: TRBV10-3; CDR3aa: AISSGTSAQETQY
j_gene: TRBJ1-1; v_gene: TRBV6-1; CDR3aa: ASSAIPLNTEAF
j_gene: TRBJ1-1; v_gene: TRBV20-1; CDR3aa: SARGDRGNPEAF
j_gene: TRBJ1-2; v_gene: TRBV6-1; CDR3aa: ASSGSGTGGDINYGYT
j_gene: TRBJ1-1; v_gene: TRBV7-6; CDR3aa: ASSLGLTKFSDGEAF
j_gene: TRBJ2-7; v_gene: TRBV13; CDR3aa: ASSSGTEPYEQY
j_gene: TRBJ2-2; v_gene: TRBV2; CDR3aa: ASSGTGELF
j_gene: TRBJ2-1; v_gene: TRBV20-1; CDR3aa: SARQVPDYNEQF
j_gene: TRBJ1-5; v_gene: TRBV28; CDR3aa: ASSLGDRVRQPQH
j_gene: TRBJ1-6; v_gene: TRBV27; CDR3aa: ASSTTGTGVSPLH
j_gene: TRBJ2-2; v_gene: TRBV27; CDR3aa: ASSYRGDTGELF
j_gene: TRBJ1-5; v_gene: TRBV20-1; CDR3aa: SAISGGVDQPQH
j_gene: TRBJ1-1; v_gene: TRBV28; CDR3aa: ASSLPDRATEAF
j_gene: TRBJ2-6; v_gene: TRBV18; CDR3aa: ASSPPGWANVLT
j_gene: TRBJ2-3; v_gene: TRBV6-1; CDR3aa: ASSSDTQY
j_gene: TRBJ2-7; v_gene: TRBV20-1; CDR3aa: SALGRDRWTYEQY
j_gene: TRBJ2-4; v_gene: TRBV19; CDR3aa: ASMGDRGLGNIQY
j_gene: TRBJ2-7; v_gene: TRBV28; CDR3aa: ASSFFVADFGYYEQY